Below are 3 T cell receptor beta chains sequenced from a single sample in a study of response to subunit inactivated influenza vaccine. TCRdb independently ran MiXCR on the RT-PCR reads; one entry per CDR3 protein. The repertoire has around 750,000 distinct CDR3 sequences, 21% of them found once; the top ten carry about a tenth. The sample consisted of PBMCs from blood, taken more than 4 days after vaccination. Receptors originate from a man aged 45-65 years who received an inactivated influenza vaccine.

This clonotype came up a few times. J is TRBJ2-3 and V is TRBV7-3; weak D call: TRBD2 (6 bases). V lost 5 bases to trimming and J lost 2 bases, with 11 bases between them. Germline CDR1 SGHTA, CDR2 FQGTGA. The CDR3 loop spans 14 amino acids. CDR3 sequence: CASSTGVFTDTQYF. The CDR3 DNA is TGTGCCAGCAGCACGGGAGTTTTCACAGATACGCAGTATTTT.

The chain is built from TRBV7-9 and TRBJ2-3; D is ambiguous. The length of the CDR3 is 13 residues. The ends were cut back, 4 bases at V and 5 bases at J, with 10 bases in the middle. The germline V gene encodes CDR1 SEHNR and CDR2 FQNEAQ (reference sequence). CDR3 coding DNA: TGTGCCAGCAGCTCTAGTGCTGGAGATACGCAGTATTTT. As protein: CASSSSAGDTQYF.

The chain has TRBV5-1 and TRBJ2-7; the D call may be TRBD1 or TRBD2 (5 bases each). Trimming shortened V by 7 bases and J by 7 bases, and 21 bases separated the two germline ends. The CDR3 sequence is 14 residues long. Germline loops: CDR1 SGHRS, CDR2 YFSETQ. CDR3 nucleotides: TGCGCCAGCTGCCCCGGGACCGGACTTTTTGAGCAGTACTTC. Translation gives CASCPGTGLFEQYF.